This T cell receptor beta chain was profiled in a study of blood T cells in healthy people across ages. This clonotype was detected a few times. Germline CDR1 is SQVTM and CDR2 is ANQGSEA. This CDR3 has 12 residues. V gave up 7 bases and J gave up 4 bases, with 13 bases separating them. A second about 7 to 11 cycle PCR used barcoded and J-beta primers. Via MiXCR, TCRdb re-called the 5' RACE reads, giving one row per CDR3 protein. The repertoire holds around 1.7 million distinct CDR3 sequences, with 28% as singletons. Sequenced material: blood. V and J are TRBV29-1 and TRBJ1-1; weak D call: TRBD1 (5 bases). The receptor's source is a woman in her thirties in good health. The CDR3 nucleotides read TGCAGCGCTCAGGGCCTCGTCACTGAAGCTTTCTTT. This sequence encodes CSAQGLVTEAFF.